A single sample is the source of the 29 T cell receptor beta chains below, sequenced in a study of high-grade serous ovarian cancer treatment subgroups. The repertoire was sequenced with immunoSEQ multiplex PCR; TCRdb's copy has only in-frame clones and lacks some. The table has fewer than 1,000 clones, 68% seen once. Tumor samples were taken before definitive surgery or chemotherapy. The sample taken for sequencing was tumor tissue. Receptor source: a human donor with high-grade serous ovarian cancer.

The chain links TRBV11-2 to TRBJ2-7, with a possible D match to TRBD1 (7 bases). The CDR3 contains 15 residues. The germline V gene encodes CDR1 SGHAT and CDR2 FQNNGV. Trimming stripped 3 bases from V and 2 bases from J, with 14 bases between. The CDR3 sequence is CASSLGRGVPYEQYF. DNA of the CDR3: TGTGCCAGCAGCTTGGGCAGGGGGGTTCCCTACGAGCAGTACTTC.

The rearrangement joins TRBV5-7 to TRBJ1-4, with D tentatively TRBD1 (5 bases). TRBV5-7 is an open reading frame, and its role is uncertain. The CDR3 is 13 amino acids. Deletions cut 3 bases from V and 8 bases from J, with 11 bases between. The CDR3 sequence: CASSSRGDEKLFF. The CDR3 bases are TGTGCCAGCAGCTCGAGGGGTGACGAAAAACTGTTTTTT.

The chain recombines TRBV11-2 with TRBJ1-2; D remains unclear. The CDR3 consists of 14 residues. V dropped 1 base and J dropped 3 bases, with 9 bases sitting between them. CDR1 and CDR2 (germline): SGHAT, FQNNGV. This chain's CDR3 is CASSLVPDDYGYTF. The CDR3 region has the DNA TGTGCCAGCAGCTTAGTGCCCGATGACTATGGCTACACCTTC.

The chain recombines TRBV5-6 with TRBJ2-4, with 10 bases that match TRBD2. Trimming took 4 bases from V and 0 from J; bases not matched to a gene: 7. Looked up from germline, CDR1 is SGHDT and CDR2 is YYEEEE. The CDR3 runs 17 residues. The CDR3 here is CASSPGTSELAKNIQYF. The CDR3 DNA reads TGTGCCAGCAGCCCAGGGACTAGCGAACTAGCCAAAAACATTCAGTACTTC.

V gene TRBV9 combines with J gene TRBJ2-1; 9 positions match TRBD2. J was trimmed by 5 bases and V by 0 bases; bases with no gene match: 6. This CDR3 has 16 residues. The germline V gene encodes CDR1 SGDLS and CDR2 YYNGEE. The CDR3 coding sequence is TGTGCCAGCAGCGTAGTTCCTAGCGGGAAGGACAATGAGCAGTTCTTC. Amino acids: CASSVVPSGKDNEQFF.

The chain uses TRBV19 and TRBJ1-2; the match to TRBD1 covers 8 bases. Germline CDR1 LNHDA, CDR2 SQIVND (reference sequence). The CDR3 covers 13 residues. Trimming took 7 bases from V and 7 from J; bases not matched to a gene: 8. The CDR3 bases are TGTGCCAGTACCCCGACAGGGGAGGGTGGCTACACCTTC. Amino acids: CASTPTGEGGYTF.

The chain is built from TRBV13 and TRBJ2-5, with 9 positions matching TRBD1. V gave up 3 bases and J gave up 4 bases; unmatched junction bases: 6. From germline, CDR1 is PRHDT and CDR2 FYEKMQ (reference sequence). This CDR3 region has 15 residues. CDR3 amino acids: CASSFGQGMGETQYF. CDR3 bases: TGTGCCAGCAGCTTCGGACAGGGGATGGGAGAGACCCAGTACTTC. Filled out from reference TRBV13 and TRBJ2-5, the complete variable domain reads AAGVIQSPRHLIKEKRETATLKCYPIPRHDTVYWYQQGPGQDPQFLISFYEKMQSDKGSIPDRFSAQQFSDYHSELNMSSLELGDSALYFCASSFGQGMGETQYFGPGTRLLVL.

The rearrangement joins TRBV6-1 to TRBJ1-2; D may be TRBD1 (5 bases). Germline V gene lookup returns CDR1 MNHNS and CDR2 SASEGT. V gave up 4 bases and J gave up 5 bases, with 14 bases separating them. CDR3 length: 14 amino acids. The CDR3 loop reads CASSAPGLSYGYTF. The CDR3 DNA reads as TGTGCCAGCAGTGCGCCGGGACTCTCATATGGCTACACCTTC.

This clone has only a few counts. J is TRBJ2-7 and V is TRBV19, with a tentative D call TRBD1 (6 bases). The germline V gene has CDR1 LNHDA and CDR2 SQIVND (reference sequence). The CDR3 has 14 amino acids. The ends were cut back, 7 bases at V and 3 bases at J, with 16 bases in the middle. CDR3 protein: CASNGTFKIYEQYF. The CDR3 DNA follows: TGTGCCAGTAATGGGACATTTAAGATCTACGAGCAGTACTTC.

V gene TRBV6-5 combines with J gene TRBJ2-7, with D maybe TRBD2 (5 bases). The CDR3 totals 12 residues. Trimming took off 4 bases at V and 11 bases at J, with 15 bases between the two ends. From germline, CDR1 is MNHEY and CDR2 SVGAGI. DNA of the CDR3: TGTGCCAGCAGTTCCCCAGGCGCGGAGGAGTACTTC. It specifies CASSSPGAEEYF.

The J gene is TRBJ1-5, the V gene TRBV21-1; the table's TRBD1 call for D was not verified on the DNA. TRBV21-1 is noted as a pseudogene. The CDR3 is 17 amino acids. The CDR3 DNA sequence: TGTGCCAGCAGCAAAGTGAGGGCCGACAGGGGAAATCAGCCCCAGCATTTT. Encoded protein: CASSKVRADRGNQPQHF.

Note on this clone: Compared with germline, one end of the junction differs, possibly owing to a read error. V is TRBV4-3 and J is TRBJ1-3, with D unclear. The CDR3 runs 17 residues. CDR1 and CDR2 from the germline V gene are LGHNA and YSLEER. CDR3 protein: CASSPREFGSGGNTTYF. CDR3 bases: TGCGCCAGCAGCCCGAGGGAGTTCGGGTCAGGTGGAAACACCACATATTTT.

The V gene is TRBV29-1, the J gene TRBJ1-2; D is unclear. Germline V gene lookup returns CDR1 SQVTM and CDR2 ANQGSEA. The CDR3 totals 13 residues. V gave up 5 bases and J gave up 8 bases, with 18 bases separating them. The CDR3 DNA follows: TGCAGCGTTTTCCGGGAGAGAGACGAGGGCTACACCTTC. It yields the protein CSVFRERDEGYTF.

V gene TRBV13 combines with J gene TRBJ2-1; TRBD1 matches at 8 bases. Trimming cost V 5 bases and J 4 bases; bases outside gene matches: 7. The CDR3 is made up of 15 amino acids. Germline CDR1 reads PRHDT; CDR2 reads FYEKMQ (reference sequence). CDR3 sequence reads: CASSPRTGLYNEQFF. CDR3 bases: TGTGCCAGCAGCCCTCGGACAGGGCTGTACAATGAGCAGTTCTTC.

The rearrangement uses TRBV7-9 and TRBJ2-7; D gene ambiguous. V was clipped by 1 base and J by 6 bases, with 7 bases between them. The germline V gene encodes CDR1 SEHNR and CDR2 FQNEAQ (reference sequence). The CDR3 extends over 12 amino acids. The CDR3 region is CASSLVSIEQYF. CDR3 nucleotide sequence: TGTGCCAGCAGCTTAGTGTCGATCGAGCAGTACTTC.

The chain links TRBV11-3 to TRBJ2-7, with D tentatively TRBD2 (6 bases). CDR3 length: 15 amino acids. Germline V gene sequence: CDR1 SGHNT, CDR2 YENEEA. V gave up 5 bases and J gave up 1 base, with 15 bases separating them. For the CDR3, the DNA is TGTGCCAGCAGCGGGGGGTCCAGTCAATCCTACGAGCAGTACTTC. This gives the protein CASSGGSSQSYEQYF.

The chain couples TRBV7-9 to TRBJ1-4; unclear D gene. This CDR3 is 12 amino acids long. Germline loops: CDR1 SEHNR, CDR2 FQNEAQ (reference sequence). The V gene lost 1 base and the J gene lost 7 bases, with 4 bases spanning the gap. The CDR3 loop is CASSLEFEKLFF. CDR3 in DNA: TGTGCCAGCAGCTTAGAGTTTGAAAAACTGTTTTTT.

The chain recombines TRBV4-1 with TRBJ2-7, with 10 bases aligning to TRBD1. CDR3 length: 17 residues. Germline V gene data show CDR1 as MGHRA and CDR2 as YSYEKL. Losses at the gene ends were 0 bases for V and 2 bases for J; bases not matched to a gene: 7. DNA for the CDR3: TGCGCCAGCAGCCAAGATTGGGGACAGGGGCTAACCTACGAGCAGTACTTC. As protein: CASSQDWGQGLTYEQYF.

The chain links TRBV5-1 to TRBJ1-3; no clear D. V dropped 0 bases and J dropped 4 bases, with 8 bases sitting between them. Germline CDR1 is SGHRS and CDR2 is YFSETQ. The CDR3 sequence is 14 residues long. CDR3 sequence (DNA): TGCGCCAGCAGCTTGGATTCCCTAGGAAACACCATATATTTT. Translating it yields CASSLDSLGNTIYF.

CDR3 sequence: CASSLSQGNTEAFF. CDR3 nucleotides: TGTGCCAGCAGCCTATCACAGGGGAACACTGAAGCTTTCTTT. J is TRBJ1-1 and V is TRBV7-9; a possible D gene is TRBD1 (6 bases). Trimming took off 5 bases at V and 1 base at J, with 11 bases between the two ends. Germline lookup yields CDR1 SEHNR and CDR2 FQNEAQ (reference sequence). This CDR3 is 14 amino acids long. The full variable domain, rest sourced from reference TRBV7-9 and TRBJ1-1, is DTGVSQNPRHKITKRGQNVTFRCDPISEHNRLYWYRQTLGQGPEFLTYFQNEAQLEKSRLLSDRFSAERPKGSFSTLEIQRTEQGDSAMYLCASSLSQGNTEAFFGQGTRLTVV.

CDR3 in amino acids: CASRITGANNEQFF. CDR3 DNA sequence: TGTGCCAGCAGAATCACAGGGGCCAACAATGAGCAGTTCTTC. The gene calls are TRBV6-5 and TRBJ2-1; 7 bases are shared with TRBD1. The J segment lost 5 bases and the V segment lost 6 bases, leaving 7 bases of the junction unmatched. The CDR3 loop spans 14 amino acids. Germline values: CDR1 MNHEY, CDR2 SVGAGI.

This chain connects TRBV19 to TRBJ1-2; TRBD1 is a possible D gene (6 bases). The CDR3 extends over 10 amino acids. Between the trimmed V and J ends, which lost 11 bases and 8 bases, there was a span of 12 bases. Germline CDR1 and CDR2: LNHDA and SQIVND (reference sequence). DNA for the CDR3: TGTGCCGCCCAGGGGTACGGCTACACCTTC. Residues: CAAQGYGYTF.

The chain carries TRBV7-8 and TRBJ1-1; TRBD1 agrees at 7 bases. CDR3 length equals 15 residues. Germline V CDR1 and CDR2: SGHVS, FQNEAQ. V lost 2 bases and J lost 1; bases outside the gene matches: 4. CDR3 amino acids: CASSLQGGPNTEAFF. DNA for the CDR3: TGTGCCAGCAGCTTACAGGGGGGCCCGAACACTGAAGCTTTCTTT.

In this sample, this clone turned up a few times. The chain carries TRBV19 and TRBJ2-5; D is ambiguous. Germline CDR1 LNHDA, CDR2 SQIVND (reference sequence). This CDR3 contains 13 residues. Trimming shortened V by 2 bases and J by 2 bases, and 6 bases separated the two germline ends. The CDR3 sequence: CASSIIWQETQYF. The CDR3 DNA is TGTGCCAGTAGTATAATTTGGCAAGAGACCCAGTACTTC. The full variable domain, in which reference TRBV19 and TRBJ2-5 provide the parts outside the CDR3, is DGGITQSPKYLFRKEGQNVTLSCEQNLNHDAMYWYRQDPGQGLRLIYYSQIVNDFQKGDIAEGYSVSREKKESFPLTVTSAQKNPTAFYLCASSIIWQETQYFGPGTRLLVL.

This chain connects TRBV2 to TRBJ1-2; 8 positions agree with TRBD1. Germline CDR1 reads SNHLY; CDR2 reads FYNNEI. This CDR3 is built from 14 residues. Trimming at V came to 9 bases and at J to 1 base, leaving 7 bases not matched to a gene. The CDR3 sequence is CARSWDRCNYGYTF. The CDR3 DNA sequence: TGTGCCAGATCCTGGGACAGGTGTAACTATGGCTACACCTTC.

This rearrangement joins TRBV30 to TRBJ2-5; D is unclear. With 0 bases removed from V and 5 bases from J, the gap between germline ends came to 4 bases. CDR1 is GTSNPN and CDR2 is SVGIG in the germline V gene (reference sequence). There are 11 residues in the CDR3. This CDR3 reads CAWSVRETQYF. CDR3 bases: TGTGCCTGGAGTGTACGTGAGACCCAGTACTTC.

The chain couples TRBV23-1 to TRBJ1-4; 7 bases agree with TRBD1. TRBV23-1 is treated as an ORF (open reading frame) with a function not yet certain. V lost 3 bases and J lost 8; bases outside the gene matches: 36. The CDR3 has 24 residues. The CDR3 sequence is CASSQYFLGGTAGSPAAAGEKLFF. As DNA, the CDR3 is TGCGCCAGCAGTCAGTACTTCCTGGGGGGGACAGCGGGTTCCCCAGCGGCAGCCGGCGAAAAACTGTTTTTT.

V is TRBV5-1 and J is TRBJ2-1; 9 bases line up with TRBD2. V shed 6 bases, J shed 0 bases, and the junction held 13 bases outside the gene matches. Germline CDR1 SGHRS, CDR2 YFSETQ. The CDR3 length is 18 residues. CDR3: CASTLEASGMSSYNEQFF. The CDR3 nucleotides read TGCGCCAGCACTCTTGAGGCTAGCGGGATGAGCTCCTACAATGAGCAGTTCTTC. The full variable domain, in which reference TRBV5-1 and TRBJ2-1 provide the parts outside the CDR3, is KAGVTQTPRYLIKTRGQQVTLSCSPISGHRSVSWYQQTPGQGLQFLFEYFSETQRNKGNFPGRFSGRQFSNSRSEMNVSTLELGDSALYLCASTLEASGMSSYNEQFFGPGTRLTVL.

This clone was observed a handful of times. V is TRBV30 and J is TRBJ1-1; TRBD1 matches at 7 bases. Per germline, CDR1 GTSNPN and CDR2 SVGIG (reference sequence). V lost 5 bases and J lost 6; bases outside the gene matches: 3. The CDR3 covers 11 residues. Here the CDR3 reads CAWQGVAEAFF. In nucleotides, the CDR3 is TGTGCCTGGCAGGGGGTGGCTGAAGCTTTCTTT.